This T cell receptor beta chain emerged from a study of T cells in Graves' hyperthyroidism and ophthalmopathy. On this clonotype: Its antigen is unidentified.

This CDR3 contains 15 residues. V was cut by 5 bases and J by 4 bases, with 17 bases left in between. Germline V gene sequence: CDR1 MNHNS, CDR2 SASEGT. General study points: Blood also contained most expanded thyroid clonotypes above 0.001. Ophthalmopathy could be told apart from stable hyperthyroidism with a 13 V-J model.

TCR beta CDR3 sequences were amplified from RNA transcripts. Carried out on the TCR CDR3, a first-round RT-PCR used the HTBI primer set. TCRdb reprocessed the multiplex PCR reads via MiXCR and lists one record per CDR3 protein. The sample has fewer than 650,000 distinct CDR3 sequences; about 15% are singletons. Enrolled ophthalmopathy patients presented with a Clinical Activity Score of at least 3, a NOSPECS grade of at least 4, and disease duration under 3 months. The TCR originated in a woman in her thirties or forties with Graves' ophthalmopathy. What was sequenced was blood. The V gene is TRBV6-1, the J gene TRBJ1-2; D ambiguous. CDR3 protein: CASSPGGGRSYGYTF. CDR3 DNA: TGTGCCAGCAGTCCCGGTGGAGGGAGATCCTATGGCTACACCTTC.